In its sample, the clone carrying this TCR beta chain was seen many times. Researchers made TCR beta libraries by using iRepertoire HTBI primers and running Arm-PCR on CDR3 regions. TCRdb reanalysed the multiplex PCR reads using MiXCR and keeps one entry per CDR3 protein. The sample lists approximately 400,000 distinct CDR3 sequences; 14% to 15% were seen once. This entry is derived from a study of regulatory T cells in long-lasting Graves disease. Documented time point: newly diagnosed GD, antithyroid drugs for less than 3 months. Extracted RNA from PBMCs served as the source of the TCR library. J gave up 6 bases and V 5 bases, and 10 bases lay outside the gene matches. Per germline, CDR1 SGHTA and CDR2 FQGTGA. CDR3 length: 15 amino acids. These data also featured in a second study, about T cells in Graves' hyperthyroidism and ophthalmopathy. That study reports: Carried out on the TCR CDR3, a first-round RT-PCR used the HTBI primer set. Ophthalmopathy, as predicted by the model, came a median around 7 months after the prediction.

The source is a woman under 40 with Graves disease. Sample: peripheral blood mononuclear cells (PBMCs), taken at new diagnosis, from a patient treated with antithyroid drugs. This chain joins TRBV7-3 and TRBJ2-1; TRBD2 matches 7 bases. The CDR3 protein is CASSTPRGSGNEQFF. As DNA, the CDR3 is TGTGCCAGCAGCACCCCCCGCGGGAGTGGCAATGAGCAGTTCTTC.